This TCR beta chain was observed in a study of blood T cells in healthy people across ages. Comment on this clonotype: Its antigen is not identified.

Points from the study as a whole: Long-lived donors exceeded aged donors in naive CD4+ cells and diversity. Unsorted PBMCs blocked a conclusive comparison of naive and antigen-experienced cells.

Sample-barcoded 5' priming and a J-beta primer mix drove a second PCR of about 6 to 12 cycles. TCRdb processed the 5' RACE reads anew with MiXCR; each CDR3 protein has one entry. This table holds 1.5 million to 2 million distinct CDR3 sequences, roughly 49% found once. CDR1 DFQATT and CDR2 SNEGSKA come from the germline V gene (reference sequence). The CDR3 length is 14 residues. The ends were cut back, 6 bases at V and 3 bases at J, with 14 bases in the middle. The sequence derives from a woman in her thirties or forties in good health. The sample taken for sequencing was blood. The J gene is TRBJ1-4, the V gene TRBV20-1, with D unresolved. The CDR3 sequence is CSAQSWEANEKLFF. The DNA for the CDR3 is TGCAGTGCCCAAAGTTGGGAGGCTAATGAAAAACTGTTTTTT.